This TCR beta chain was captured in a study of blood T cell repertoires in COVID-19 (TCRdb year 2020). General notes on the study: Collaborator samples came from the United States, Italy and Spain and covered acute and convalescent phases of COVID-19. Nearly every sample came with metadata listing a de-identified subject ID, COVID-19 status, age in years and sex. Where available, HLA class I and class II types were taken from metadata supplied by the sample provider and were not determined by assay-based typing. The repertoires were made available in a free public database intended to serve as a resource for research on the immune response to SARS-CoV-2. The dataset comprised deeply sampled blood TCRbeta repertoires from subjects exposed to, actively infected with, or recovered from COVID-19. The prospective study material was composed of cDNA or gDNA derived from T cells, B-cell-depleted T cells, or PBMCs. The samples were drawn from the first 160 participants of the ongoing ImmuneRACE study and from over 950 subjects provided by 6 global collaborators. The full study reports these points: The quantity of clinical and demographic metadata differed by source and by participant and was supplied without curation.

TCRbeta CDR3 regions were amplified from genomic DNA by means of the immunoSEQ Assay, a bias-controlled multiplex PCR. The study's processing was this. The number of nucleated cells in each sample was estimated by amplification of reference gene primers within the assay. Sequence reads were collapsed and filtered to measure the absolute abundance of every unique TCRbeta CDR3 rearrangement. For each sample, productive Simpson clonality was calculated as the square root of Simpson's diversity index over productive rearrangements. Imported from immuneACCESS, the table was reduced by TCRdb to in-frame sequences with V and J called. These copies leave out some clones; in studies compared against another copy, an unresolved V gene accounts for under half, and the cause of the remainder is not known. The D gene and trimming were derived from the DNA, and the V and J assignments and clone size from that table. The table for this sample lists around 68,000 clones; 87% of them were counted only once. The top ten clonotypes cover roughly 6% of the sample.

Germline trimming: 8 bases from V, 2 bases from J; junction bases outside gene matches: 2. CDR1 and CDR2 are drawn from the germline V gene: MDHEN, SYDVKM. CDR3 length: 12 amino acids, cysteine to phenylalanine. Here the CDR3 DNA is all that survives: 36 bases in frame from base 1. About this clone: Its cognate antigen has yet to be identified. The record has no base qualities; no much larger clone is one base away.

Whole blood was collected in K2EDTA tubes by collaborating institutions according to the institutions' own protocols. For TCRbeta analysis, collaborators shipped samples in one of three forms: frozen whole blood, isolated PBMCs, or DNA extracted from either of those sample types. The chain was built from TRBV28 and TRBJ1-2, and TRBD1 aligns with 7 junction nucleotides. The specimen sequenced was peripheral blood. The TCR comes from a woman in her 50s with acute or convalescent COVID-19. This receptor has the CDR3 CASQGGNYGYTF. The base sequence is TGTGCCAGCCAGGGGGGCAACTATGGCTACACCTTC.